This T cell receptor beta chain was recorded in a study of radiation and T cells in renal cell carcinoma. This CDR3 contains 18 residues. V trimming: 6 bases; J trimming: 0 bases; junction bases outside the gene matches: 7. Germline CDR1 and CDR2: MGHRA and YSYEKL. The treatment is: treatment-naive control, cytoreductive nephrectomy. In the case of this clone: The antigen is not known.

Study-level points and caveats: Sampling covered only around 1 g of each tumor.

The repertoire was sequenced with immunoSEQ multiplex PCR; TCRdb's copy has only in-frame clones and lacks some. Of about 24,000 clones listed, about 62% are singletons. The specimen was tumor tissue, collected from a patient whose treatment was nephrectomy without radiotherapy. The chain combines TRBV4-1 with TRBJ2-5, with 16 nucleotides matching TRBD2. The clonotype comes from a man aged 35-49 years with renal cell carcinoma. The CDR3 region has the DNA TGCGCCAGCAGTCAGGGGACTAGCGGGAGGGCGTACCAAGAGACCCAGTACTTC. Amino acid sequence: CASSQGTSGRAYQETQYF.